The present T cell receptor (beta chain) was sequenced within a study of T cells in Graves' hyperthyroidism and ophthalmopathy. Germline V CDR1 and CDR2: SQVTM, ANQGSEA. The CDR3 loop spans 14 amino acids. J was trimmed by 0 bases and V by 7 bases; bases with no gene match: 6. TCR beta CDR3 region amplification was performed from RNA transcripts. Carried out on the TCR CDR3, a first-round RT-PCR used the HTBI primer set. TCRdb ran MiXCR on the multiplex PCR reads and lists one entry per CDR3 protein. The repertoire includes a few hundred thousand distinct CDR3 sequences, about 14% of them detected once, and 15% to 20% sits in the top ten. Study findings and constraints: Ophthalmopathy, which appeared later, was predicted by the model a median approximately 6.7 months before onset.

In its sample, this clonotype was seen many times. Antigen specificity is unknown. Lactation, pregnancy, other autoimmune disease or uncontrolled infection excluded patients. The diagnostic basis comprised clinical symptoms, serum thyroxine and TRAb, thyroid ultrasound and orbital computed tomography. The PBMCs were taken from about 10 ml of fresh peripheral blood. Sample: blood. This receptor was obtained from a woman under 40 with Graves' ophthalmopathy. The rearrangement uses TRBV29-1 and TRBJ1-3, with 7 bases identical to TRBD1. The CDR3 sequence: CSAWTGHSGNTIYF. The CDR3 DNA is TGCAGCGCCTGGACAGGACACTCTGGAAACACCATATATTTT.